The 13 T cell receptor beta chains below all came from one sample that was sequenced in a study of spatial heterogeneity in lung cancer. The time point denotes: blood at routine non-recurrence follow-up after resection. TCRdb reprocessed the 5' RACE reads with MiXCR, giving one entry per CDR3 protein. The sample records more than 9,500 distinct CDR3 sequences, about 23% being singletons. Sequenced here: PBMCs, sampled at follow-up. The receptor source for this set is a female donor with early-stage non-small cell lung cancer.

This sequence joins TRBV28 and TRBJ1-3; D is possibly TRBD1 (5 bases). This CDR3 has 14 amino acids. Germline loops: CDR1 MDHEN, CDR2 SYDVKM. Trimming took 7 bases from V and 3 from J, leaving 13 bases between them. DNA of the CDR3: TGTGCCAGCACCCTAGAGGGGCATGGAAACACCATATATTTT. Translating gives CASTLEGHGNTIYF. The full variable domain, completed using reference TRBV28 and TRBJ1-3, is DVKVTQSSRYLVKRTGEKVFLECVQDMDHENMFWYRQDPGLGLRLIYFSYDVKMKEKGDIPEGYSVSREKKERFSLILESASTNQTSMYLCASTLEGHGNTIYFGEGSWLTVV.

This clonotype is categorized as medium-sized. This chain uses TRBV5-1 with TRBJ2-1; D remains unclear. V lost 9 bases and J 4 bases, leaving 8 bases between the germline ends. CDR1 is SGHRS and CDR2 is YFSETQ in the germline V gene. This CDR3 has 11 amino acids. The CDR3 coding sequence is TGCGCCACCAAGGATTACAATGAGCAGTTCTTC. Its protein product is CATKDYNEQFF.

The sample holds a few counts of this clonotype. This rearrangement joins TRBV3-1 to TRBJ1-3; 9 nucleotides agree with TRBD1. Germline values: CDR1 LGHDT, CDR2 YNNKEL (reference sequence). V was pared by 6 bases and J by 4 bases, with 10 bases of the junction left unmatched. This CDR3 has 16 amino acids. The CDR3 protein is CASSSGTGTEGNTIYF. In nucleotides, the CDR3 is TGTGCCAGCAGTTCCGGGACAGGGACTGAGGGAAACACCATATATTTT.

The CDR3 coding sequence is TGTGCCAGCAGCCCGCGGCGAGCGAATAATTCACCCCTCCACTTT. Translation gives CASSPRRANNSPLHF. The genes are TRBV12-3 or TRBV12-4 and TRBJ1-6; D gene uncertain. The V end was cut by 6 bases, the J end by 5 bases, with 14 bases between. CDR3 length: 15 residues.

CDR3 sequence: CASALAGTDTQYF. The CDR3 bases are TGTGCTAGCGCCCTAGCGGGCACAGATACGCAGTATTTT. The chain uses TRBV7-7 and TRBJ2-3; 7 bases align to TRBD2. The V gene's germline CDR1 is SSHAT and CDR2 FNYEAQ (reference sequence). The CDR3 spans 13 residues.

The gene calls are TRBV28 and TRBJ1-1; unclear D gene. There are 13 residues in the CDR3. Trimming shortened V by 6 bases and J by 3 bases, and 11 bases separated the two germline ends. Germline CDR1 is MDHEN and CDR2 is SYDVKM. CDR3 nucleotides: TGTGCCAGCAGCCTCCCTCCAGACACTGAAGCTTTCTTT. This encodes CASSLPPDTEAFF.

The V gene is TRBV5-1, the J gene TRBJ2-2; 7 positions agree with TRBD1. The CDR3 contains 15 residues. Germline values: CDR1 SGHRS, CDR2 YFSETQ. J gave up 2 bases and V 4 bases, and 5 bases lay outside the gene matches. The CDR3 nucleotides are TGCGCCAGCAGCCGCGGACAGGCAAACACCGGGGAGCTGTTTTTT. As protein: CASSRGQANTGELFF.

This clonotype was counted a few times. The chain employs TRBV29-1 and TRBJ1-1, with a possible D match to TRBD1 (5 bases). Trimming removed 6 bases at V and 4 bases at J, with 15 bases between. Germline V lookup: CDR1 SQVTM, CDR2 ANQGSEA. The CDR3 is 13 amino acids. The CDR3, as DNA: TGCAGCGTCGAGGACCTGGGGCCCACTGAAGCTTTCTTT. Amino acid sequence: CSVEDLGPTEAFF.

This clonotype is judged medium-sized. V usage is TRBV19 and J usage is TRBJ2-1; 7 nucleotides line up with TRBD2. Germline V gene lookup returns CDR1 LNHDA and CDR2 SQIVND (reference sequence). The CDR3 totals 13 residues. V was clipped by 5 bases and J by 9 bases; unmatched bases: 7. The CDR3 region has the DNA TGTGCCAGTAGTCTCAACCCGGGGGGTGAGCAGTTCTTC. Its protein is CASSLNPGGEQFF. The complete variable domain, with remaining parts taken from reference TRBV19 and TRBJ2-1, reads DGGITQSPKYLFRKEGQNVTLSCEQNLNHDAMYWYRQDPGQGLRLIYYSQIVNDFQKGDIAEGYSVSREKKESFPLTVTSAQKNPTAFYLCASSLNPGGEQFFGPGTRLTVL.

The J gene is TRBJ2-7, the V gene TRBV18; 8 positions match TRBD2. This CDR3 has 16 amino acids. The ends lost 3 bases at V and 0 bases at J; junction bases unmatched: 7. Per germline, CDR1 KGHSH and CDR2 LQKENI. The CDR3 loop is CASSPRGGPSSYEQYF. Here the CDR3 DNA reads TGTGCCAGCTCACCCCGGGGGGGCCCTAGCTCCTACGAGCAGTACTTC.

V is TRBV7-2 and J is TRBJ1-4, with D perhaps matching TRBD1 (5 bases). The germline V gene encodes CDR1 SGHTA and CDR2 FQGNSA. The CDR3 is made up of 13 amino acids. Deletions cut 1 base from V and 7 bases from J, with 7 bases between. CDR3 region: CASSLGGSEKLFF. CDR3 DNA sequence: TGTGCCAGCAGCTTAGGGGGGAGTGAAAAACTGTTTTTT.

The chain joins TRBV20-1 to TRBJ1-2; D is uncertain. From germline, CDR1 is DFQATT and CDR2 SNEGSKA (reference sequence). This CDR3 is 13 amino acids long. Between the trimmed V and J ends, which lost 1 base and 6 bases, there was a span of 12 bases. CDR3 in DNA: TGCAGTGCTAGAGCAGAGGGCGGTGATGGCTACACCTTC. Translating gives CSARAEGGDGYTF.

The chain is built from TRBV29-1 and TRBJ2-5; TRBD2 might be the D (7 bases). Between the trimmed V and J ends, which lost 6 bases and 3 bases, there was a span of 20 bases. Germline CDR1 reads SQVTM; CDR2 reads ANQGSEA. The CDR3 is 15 residues long. CDR3 DNA: TGCAGCGTAGACCCGGGGGGCCGCTCTGAAGAGACCCAGTACTTC. Protein: CSVDPGGRSEETQYF.